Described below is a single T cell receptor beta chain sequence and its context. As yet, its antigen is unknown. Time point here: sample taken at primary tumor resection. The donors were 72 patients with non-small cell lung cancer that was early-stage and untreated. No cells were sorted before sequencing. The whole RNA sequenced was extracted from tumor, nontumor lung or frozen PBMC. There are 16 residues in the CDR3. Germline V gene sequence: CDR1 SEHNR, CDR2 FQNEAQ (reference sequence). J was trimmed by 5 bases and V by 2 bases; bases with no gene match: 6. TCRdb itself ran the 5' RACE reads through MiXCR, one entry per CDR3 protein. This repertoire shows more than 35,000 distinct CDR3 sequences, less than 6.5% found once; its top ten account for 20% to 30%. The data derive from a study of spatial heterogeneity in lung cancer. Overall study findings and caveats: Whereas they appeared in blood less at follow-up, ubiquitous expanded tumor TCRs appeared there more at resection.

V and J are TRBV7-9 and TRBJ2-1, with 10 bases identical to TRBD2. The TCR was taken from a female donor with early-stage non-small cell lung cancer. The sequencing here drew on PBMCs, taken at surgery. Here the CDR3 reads CASSLPLAGDHNEQFF. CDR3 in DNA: TGTGCCAGCAGCTTACCCCTAGCGGGGGACCACAATGAGCAGTTCTTC.